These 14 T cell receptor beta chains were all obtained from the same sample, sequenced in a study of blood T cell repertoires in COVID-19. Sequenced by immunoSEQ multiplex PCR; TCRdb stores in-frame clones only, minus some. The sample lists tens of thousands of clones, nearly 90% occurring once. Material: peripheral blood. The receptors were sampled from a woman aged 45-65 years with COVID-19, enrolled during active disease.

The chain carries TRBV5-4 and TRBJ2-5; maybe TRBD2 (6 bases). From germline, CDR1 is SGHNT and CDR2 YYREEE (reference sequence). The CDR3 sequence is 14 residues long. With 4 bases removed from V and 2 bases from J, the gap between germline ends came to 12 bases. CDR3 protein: CASSHWGRQETQYF. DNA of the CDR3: TGTGCCAGCAGCCACTGGGGGAGGCAAGAGACCCAGTACTTC.

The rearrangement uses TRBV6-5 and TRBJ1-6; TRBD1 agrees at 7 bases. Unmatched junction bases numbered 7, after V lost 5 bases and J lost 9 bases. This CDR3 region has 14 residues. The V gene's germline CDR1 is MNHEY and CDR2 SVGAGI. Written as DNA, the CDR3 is TGTGCCAGCAGTAACACACAGGGGTCTTCACCCCTCCACTTT. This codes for CASSNTQGSSPLHF.

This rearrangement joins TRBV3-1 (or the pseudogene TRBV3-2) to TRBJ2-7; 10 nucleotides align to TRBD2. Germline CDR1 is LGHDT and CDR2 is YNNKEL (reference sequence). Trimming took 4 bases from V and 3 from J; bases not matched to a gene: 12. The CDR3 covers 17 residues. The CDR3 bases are TGTGCCAGCAGCCCTCGACTAGCGGGCATGAGCAGCTACGAGCAGTACTTC. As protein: CASSPRLAGMSSYEQYF.

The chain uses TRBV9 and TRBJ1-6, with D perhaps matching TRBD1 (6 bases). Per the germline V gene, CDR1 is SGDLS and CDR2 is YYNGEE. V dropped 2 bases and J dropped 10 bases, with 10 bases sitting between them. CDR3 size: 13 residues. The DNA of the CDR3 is TGTGCCAGCAGCGTGGGGGACACCTCACCCCTCCACTTT. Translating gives CASSVGDTSPLHF.

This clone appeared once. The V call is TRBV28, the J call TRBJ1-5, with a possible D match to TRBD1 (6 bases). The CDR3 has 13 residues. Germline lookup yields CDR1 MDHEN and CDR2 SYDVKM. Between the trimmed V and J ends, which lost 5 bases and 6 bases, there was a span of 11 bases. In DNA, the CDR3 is TGTGCCAGCAGTAGGGGGTTGAGTCAGCCCCAGCATTTT. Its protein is CASSRGLSQPQHF.

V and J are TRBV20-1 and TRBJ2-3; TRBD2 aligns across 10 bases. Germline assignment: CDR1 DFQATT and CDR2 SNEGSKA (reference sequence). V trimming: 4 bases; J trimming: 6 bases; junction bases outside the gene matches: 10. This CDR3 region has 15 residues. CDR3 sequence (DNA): TGCAGTGCTATTGAAGCGGGAGGGCCATGGGATACGCAGTATTTT. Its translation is CSAIEAGGPWDTQYF.

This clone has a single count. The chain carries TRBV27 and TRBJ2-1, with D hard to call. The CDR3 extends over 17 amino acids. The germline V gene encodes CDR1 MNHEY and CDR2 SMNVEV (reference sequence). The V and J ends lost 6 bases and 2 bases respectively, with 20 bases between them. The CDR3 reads CASRSHVTVNPYNEQFF. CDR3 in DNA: TGTGCCAGCAGGTCACACGTTACAGTAAACCCCTACAATGAGCAGTTCTTC.

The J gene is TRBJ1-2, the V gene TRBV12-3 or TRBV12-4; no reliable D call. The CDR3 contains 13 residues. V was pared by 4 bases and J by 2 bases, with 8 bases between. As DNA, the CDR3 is TGTGCCAGCAGTTCAGCGGAGAACTATGGCTACACCTTC. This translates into CASSSAENYGYTF.

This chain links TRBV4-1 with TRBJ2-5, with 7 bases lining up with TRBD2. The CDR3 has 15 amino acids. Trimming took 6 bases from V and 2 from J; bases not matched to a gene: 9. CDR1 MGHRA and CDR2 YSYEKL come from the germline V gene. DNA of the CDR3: TGCGCCAGCAGGCCCACTCGGGAGGCTCAAGAGACCCAGTACTTC. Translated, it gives CASRPTREAQETQYF.

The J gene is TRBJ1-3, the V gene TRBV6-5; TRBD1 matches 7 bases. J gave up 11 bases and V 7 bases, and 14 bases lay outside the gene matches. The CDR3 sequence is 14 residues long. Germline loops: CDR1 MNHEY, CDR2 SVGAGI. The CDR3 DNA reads TGTGCCAGCATTCTAGGACAGGCACCCTCGGCCATATATTTT. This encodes CASILGQAPSAIYF.

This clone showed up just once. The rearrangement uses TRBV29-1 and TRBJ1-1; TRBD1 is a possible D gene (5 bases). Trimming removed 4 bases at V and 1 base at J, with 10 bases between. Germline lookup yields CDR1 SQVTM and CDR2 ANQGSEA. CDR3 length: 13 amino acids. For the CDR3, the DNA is TGCAGCGTTGGCAGGACACAGAACACTGAAGCTTTCTTT. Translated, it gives CSVGRTQNTEAFF.

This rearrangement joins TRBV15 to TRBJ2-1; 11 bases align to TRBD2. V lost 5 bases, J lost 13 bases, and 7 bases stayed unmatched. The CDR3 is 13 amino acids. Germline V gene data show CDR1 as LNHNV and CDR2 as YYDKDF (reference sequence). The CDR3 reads CATSGLAGSLQFF. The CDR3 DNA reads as TGTGCCACCAGCGGACTAGCGGGTTCGCTTCAGTTCTTC. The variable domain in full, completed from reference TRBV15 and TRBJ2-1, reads DAMVIQNPRYQVTQFGKPVTLSCSQTLNHNVMYWYQQKSSQAPKLLFHYYDKDFNNEADTPDNFQSRRPNTSFCFLDIRSPGLGDTAMYLCATSGLAGSLQFFGPGTRLTVL.

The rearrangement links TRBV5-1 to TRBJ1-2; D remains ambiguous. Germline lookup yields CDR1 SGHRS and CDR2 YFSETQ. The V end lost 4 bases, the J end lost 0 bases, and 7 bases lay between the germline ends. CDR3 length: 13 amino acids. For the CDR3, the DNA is TGCGCCAGCAGCGGCGGGTCTAACTATGGCTACACCTTC. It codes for CASSGGSNYGYTF.

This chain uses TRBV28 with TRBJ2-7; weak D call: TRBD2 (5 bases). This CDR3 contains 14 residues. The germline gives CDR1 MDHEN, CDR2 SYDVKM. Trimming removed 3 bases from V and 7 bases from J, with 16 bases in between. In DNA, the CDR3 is TGTGCCAGCAGTTTGTATGGCGGGTCGCGGGAGCAGTACTTC. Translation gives CASSLYGGSREQYF.